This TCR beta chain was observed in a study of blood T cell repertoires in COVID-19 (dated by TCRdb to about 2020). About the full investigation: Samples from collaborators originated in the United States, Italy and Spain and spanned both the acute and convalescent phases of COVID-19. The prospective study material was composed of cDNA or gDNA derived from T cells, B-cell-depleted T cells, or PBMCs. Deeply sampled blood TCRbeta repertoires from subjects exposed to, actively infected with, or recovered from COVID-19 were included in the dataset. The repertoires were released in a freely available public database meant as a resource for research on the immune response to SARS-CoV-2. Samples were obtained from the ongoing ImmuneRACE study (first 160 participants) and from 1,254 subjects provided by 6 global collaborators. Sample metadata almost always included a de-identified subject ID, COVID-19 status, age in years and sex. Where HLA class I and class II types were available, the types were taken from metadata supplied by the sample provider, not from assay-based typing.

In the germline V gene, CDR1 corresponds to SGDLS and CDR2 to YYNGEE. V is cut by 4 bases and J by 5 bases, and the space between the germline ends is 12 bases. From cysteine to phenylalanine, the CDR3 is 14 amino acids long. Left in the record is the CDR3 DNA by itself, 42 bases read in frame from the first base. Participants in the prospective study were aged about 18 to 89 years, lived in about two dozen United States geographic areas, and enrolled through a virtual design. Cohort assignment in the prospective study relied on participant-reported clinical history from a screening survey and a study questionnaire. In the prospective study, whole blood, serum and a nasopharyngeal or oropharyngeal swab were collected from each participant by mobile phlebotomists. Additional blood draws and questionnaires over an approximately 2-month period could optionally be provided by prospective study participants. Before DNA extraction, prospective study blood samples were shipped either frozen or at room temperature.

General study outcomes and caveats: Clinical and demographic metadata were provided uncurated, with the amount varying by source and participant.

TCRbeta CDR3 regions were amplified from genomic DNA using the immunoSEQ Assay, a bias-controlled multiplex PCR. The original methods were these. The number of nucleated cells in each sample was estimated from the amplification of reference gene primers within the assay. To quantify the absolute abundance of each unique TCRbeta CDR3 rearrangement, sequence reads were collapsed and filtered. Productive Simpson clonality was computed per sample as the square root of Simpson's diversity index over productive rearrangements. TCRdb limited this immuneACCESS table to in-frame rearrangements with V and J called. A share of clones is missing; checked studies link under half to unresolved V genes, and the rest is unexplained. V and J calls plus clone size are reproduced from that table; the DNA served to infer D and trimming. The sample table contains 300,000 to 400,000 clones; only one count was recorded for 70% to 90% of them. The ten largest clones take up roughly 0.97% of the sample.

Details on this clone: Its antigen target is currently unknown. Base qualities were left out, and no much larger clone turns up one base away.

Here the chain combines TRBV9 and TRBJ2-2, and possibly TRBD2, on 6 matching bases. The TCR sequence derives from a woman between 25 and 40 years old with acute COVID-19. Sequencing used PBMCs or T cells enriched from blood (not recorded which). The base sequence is TGTGCCAGCAGCCCCTCTCGGGGGACCGGGGAGCTGTTTTTT. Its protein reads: CASSPSRGTGELFF.